This entry is about one T cell receptor (beta chain). Its cognate antigen is unknown. This sample stems from a study of cytomegalovirus exposure and HLA in healthy donors. Overall study: According to later analysis, the same platform produced the roughly 120 validation and approximately 630 first-cohort repertoires. Study observations and caveats: Specificity of a few CMV-associated chains for CMV antigens was verified in vitro. Despite most TCR sequences being rare, some public TCRs occurred in many donors.

Germline V CDR1 and CDR2: SGHAT, FQDESV (reference sequence). Trimming removed 4 bases from V and 6 bases from J; junction bases left unmatched: 3. CDR3 length: 12 residues. Assay used: immunoSEQ multiplex PCR; TCRdb lists only in-frame clones, some missing. This table has 150,000 to 250,000 clones, 65% to 90% appearing once. The donors were part of the approximately 120-subject validation cohort, which stood apart from the approximately 670-subject first cohort. The chain joins TRBV11-1 to TRBJ2-7; TRBD1 matches at 7 bases. The specimen was PBMCs. This receptor was taken from a young woman in good health and CMV-seropositive. In nucleotides, the CDR3 is TGTGCCAGCAGCTCAGGGACAGCCGAGCAGTACTTC. It yields the protein CASSSGTAEQYF. Looking up the rest from reference TRBV11-1 and TRBJ2-7 gives the full variable domain: EAEVAQSPRYKITEKSQAVAFWCDPISGHATLYWYRQILGQGPELLVQFQDESVVDDSQLPKDRFSAERLKGVDSTLKIQPAELGDSAMYLCASSSGTAEQYFGPGTRLTVT.